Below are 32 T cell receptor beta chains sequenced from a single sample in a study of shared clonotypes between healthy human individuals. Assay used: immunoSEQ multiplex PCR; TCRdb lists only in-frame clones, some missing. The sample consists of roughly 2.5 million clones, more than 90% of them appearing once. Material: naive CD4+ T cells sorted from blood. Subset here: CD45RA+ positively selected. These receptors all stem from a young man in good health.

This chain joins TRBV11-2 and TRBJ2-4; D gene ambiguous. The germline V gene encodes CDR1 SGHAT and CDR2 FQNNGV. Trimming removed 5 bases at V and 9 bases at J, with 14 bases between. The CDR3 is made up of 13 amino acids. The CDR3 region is CASSPRRVGIQYF. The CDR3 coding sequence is TGTGCCAGCAGCCCCCGCCGAGTCGGCATTCAGTACTTC.

The CDR3 nucleotides read TGTGCCAGCAGGTCCCCCGGCGTAGGGTTAAGGGGGCTGCTCTATGGCTACACCTTC. This sequence encodes CASRSPGVGLRGLLYGYTF. The rearrangement joins TRBV28 to TRBJ1-2; 7 bases align to TRBD1. V shed 6 bases and J 4 bases; nucleotides not matched to a gene: 23. This CDR3 has 19 residues. In germline, CDR1 is MDHEN, CDR2 SYDVKM.

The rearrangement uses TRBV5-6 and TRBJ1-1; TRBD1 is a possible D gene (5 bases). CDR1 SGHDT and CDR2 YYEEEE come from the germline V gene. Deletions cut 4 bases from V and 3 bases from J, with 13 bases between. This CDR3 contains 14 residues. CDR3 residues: CASSLGWGDTEAFF. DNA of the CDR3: TGTGCCAGCAGCCTCGGCTGGGGGGACACTGAAGCTTTCTTT.

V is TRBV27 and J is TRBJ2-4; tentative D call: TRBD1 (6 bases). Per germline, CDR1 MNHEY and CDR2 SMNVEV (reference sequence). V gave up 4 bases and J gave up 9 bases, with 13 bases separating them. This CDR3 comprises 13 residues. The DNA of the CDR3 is TGTGCCAGCAGTTCGACAGGTCAGGGCATTCAGTACTTC. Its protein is CASSSTGQGIQYF.

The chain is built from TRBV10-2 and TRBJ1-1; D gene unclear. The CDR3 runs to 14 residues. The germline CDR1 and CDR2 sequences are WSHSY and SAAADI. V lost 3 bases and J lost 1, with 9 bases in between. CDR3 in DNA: TGCGCCAGCAGTGACCCCGTCCCGAACACTGAAGCTTTCTTT. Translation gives CASSDPVPNTEAFF.

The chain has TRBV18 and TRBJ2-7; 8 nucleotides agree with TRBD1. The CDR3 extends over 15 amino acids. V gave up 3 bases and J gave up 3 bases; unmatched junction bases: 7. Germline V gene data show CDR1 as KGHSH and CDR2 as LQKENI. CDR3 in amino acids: CASSPDRGYGYEQYF. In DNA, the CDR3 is TGTGCCAGCTCACCCGACAGGGGATACGGCTACGAGCAGTACTTC.

The CDR3 here is CASSLLVGESGDAGYTF. CDR3 DNA: TGTGCCAGCAGCTTATTGGTGGGGGAATCGGGGGATGCTGGCTACACCTTC. The V and J genes are TRBV7-9 and TRBJ1-2, with TRBD1 as a possible D gene (5 bases). The germline V and J ends were trimmed by 2 bases and 7 bases, with 23 bases remaining between them. CDR1 and CDR2 (germline): SEHNR, FQNEAQ (reference sequence). The CDR3 covers 17 residues.

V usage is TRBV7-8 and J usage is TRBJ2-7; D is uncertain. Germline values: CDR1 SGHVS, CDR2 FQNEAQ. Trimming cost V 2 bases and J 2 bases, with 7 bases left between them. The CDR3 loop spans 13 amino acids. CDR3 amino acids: CASSLQPAYEQYF. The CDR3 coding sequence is TGTGCCAGCAGCTTACAACCGGCCTACGAGCAGTACTTC.

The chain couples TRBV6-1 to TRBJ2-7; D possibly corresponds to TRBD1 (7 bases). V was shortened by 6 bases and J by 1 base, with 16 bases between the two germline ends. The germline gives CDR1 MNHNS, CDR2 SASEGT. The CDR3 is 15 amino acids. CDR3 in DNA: TGTGCCAGCAGCGGGGGCCCAGGGGGGTCCTACGAGCAGTACTTC. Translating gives CASSGGPGGSYEQYF.

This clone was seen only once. CDR3 residues: CASSQLAGGDNEQFF. Written as DNA, the CDR3 is TGTGCCAGCAGCCAACTAGCGGGAGGGGACAATGAGCAGTTCTTC. This rearrangement joins TRBV6-6 to TRBJ2-1; 13 nucleotides agree with TRBD2. Looked up from germline, CDR1 is MNHNY and CDR2 is SVGAGI (reference sequence). After removal of 6 bases from V and 5 bases from J, the junction contained 4 bases not matched to a gene. This CDR3 has 15 amino acids.

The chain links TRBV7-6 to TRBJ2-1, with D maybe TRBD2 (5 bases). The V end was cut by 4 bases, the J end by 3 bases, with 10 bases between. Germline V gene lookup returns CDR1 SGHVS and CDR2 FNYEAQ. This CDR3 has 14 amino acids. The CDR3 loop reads CASSSWTGYNEQFF. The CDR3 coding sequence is TGTGCCAGCAGCTCTTGGACTGGCTACAATGAGCAGTTCTTC.

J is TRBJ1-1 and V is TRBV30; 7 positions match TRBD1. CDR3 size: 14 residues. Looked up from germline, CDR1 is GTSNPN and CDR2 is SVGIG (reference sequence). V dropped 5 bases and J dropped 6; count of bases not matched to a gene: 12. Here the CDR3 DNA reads TGTGCCTGGGAGAGACCACAGGGGTTGTCTGAAGCTTTCTTT. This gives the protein CAWERPQGLSEAFF.

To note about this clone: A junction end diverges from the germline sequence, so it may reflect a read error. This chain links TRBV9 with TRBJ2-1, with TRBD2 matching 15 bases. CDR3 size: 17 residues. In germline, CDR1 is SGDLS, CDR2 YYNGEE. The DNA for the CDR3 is TGTGCCCGCAGCGGCGGACTAGCGGGGGGGGCCTACAATGAGCAGTTCTTC. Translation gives CARSGGLAGGAYNEQFF.

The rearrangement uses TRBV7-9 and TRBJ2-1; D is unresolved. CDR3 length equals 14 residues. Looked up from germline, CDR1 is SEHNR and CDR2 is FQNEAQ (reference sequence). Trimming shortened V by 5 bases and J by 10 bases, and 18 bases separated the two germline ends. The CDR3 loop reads CASSATSAPLEQFF. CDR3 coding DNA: TGTGCCAGCAGCGCCACATCGGCGCCTCTCGAGCAGTTCTTC.

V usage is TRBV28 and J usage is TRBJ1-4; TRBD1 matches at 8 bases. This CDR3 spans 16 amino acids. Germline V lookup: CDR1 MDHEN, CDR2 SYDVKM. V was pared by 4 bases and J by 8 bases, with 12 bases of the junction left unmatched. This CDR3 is CASSSGGAGLGEKLFF. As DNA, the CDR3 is TGTGCCAGCAGTTCAGGGGGCGCAGGTTTGGGCGAAAAACTGTTTTTT.

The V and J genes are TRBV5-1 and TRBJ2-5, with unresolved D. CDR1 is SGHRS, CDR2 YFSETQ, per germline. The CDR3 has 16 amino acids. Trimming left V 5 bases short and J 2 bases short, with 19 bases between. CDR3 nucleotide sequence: TGCGCCAGCAGTTCGGGTGGAGCCAACGTTCAAGAGACCCAGTACTTC. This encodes CASSSGGANVQETQYF.

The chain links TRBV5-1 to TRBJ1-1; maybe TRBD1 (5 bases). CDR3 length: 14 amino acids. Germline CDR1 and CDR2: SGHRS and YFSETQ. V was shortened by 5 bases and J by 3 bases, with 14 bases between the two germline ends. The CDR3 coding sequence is TGCGCCAGCAGTCCCGTGGGGGGGTACACTGAAGCTTTCTTT. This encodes CASSPVGGYTEAFF.

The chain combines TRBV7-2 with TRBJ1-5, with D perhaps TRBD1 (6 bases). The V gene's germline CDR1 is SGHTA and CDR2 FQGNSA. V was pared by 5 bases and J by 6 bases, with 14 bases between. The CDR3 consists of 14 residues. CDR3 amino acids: CASSPQGPGQPQHF. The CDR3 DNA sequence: TGTGCCAGCAGCCCGCAGGGGCCGGGTCAGCCCCAGCATTTT.

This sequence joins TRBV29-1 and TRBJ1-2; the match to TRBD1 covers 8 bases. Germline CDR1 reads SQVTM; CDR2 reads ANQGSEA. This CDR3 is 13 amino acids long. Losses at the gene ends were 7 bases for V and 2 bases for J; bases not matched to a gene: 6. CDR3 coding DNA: TGCAGCGCACCCGGACAGGGCAACTATGGCTACACCTTC. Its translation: CSAPGQGNYGYTF.

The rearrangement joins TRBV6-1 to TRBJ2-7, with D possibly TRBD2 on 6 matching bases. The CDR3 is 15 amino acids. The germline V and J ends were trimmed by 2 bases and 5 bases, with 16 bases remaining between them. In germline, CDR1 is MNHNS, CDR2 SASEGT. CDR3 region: CASSEMGGPPNEQYF. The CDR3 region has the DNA TGTGCCAGCAGTGAAATGGGGGGTCCCCCCAACGAGCAGTACTTC.

The CDR3 DNA reads as TGTGCCAGCAGACTGACTCCGGCGGGCACAGATACGCAGTATTTT. This sequence encodes CASRLTPAGTDTQYF. The rearrangement links TRBV6-5 to TRBJ2-3; no firm D call. V was clipped by 6 bases and J by 1 base, with 14 bases between them. This CDR3 contains 15 residues. Germline V gives CDR1 MNHEY, CDR2 SVGAGI.

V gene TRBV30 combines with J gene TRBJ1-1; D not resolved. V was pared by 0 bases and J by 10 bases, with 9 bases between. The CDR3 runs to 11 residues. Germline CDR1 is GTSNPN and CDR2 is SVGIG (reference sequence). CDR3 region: CAWSVGPGAFF. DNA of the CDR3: TGTGCCTGGAGTGTGGGCCCCGGAGCTTTCTTT.

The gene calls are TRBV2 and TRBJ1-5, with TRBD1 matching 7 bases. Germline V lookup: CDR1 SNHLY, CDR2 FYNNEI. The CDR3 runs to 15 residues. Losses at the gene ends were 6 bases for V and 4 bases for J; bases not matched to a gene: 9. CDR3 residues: CASRTSGGGNQPQHF. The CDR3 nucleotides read TGTGCCAGCAGGACCTCAGGGGGAGGTAATCAGCCCCAGCATTTT.

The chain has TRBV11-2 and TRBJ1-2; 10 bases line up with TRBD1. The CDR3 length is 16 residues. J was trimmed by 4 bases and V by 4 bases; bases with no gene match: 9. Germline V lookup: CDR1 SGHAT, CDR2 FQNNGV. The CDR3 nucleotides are TGTGCCAGCAGCTCGGGACAGGGGCCCGTGGGCTATGGCTACACCTTC. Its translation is CASSSGQGPVGYGYTF.

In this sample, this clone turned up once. The CDR3 coding sequence is TGCGCCAGCAGCCAAGTGGTCCGCAGTTCCAACTATGGCTACACCTTC. Amino acids: CASSQVVRSSNYGYTF. The chain combines TRBV4-1 with TRBJ1-2; D is uncertain. Per the germline V gene, CDR1 is MGHRA and CDR2 is YSYEKL. Trimming removed 1 base at V and 2 bases at J, with 14 bases between. This CDR3 has 16 residues.

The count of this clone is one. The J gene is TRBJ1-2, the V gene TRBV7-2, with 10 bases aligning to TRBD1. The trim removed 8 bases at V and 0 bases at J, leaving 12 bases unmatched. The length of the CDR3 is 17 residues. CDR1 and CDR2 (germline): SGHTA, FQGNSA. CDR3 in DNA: TGTGCCAGCGCCGTAGCCGGGACAGGGGCGACTAACTATGGCTACACCTTC. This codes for CASAVAGTGATNYGYTF.

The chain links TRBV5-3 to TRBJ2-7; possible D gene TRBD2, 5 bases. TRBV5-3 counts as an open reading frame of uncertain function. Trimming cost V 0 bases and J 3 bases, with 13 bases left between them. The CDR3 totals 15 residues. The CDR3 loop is CARSLASGILYEQYF. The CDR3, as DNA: TGTGCCAGAAGCTTGGCCTCCGGGATTCTCTACGAGCAGTACTTC.

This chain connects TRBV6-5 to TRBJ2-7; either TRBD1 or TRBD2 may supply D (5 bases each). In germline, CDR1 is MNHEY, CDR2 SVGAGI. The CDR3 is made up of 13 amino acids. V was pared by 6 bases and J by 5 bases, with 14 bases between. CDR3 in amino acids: CASSRGPRHEQYF. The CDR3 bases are TGTGCCAGCAGCCGGGGACCTCGGCACGAGCAGTACTTC.

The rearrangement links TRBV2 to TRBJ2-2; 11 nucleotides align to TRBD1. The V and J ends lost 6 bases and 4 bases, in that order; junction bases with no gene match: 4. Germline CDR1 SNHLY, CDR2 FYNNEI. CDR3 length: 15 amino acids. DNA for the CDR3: TGTGCCAGCAGAGGACAGGGGGCGAGCACCGGGGAGCTGTTTTTT. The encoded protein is CASRGQGASTGELFF.

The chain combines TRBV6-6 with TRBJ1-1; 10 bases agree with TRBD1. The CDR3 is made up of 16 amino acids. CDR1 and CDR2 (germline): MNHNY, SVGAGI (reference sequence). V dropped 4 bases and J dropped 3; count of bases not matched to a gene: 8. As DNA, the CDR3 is TGTGCCAGCAGTTCCGTATTCGGACAGGGGGACACTGAAGCTTTCTTT. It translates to CASSSVFGQGDTEAFF.

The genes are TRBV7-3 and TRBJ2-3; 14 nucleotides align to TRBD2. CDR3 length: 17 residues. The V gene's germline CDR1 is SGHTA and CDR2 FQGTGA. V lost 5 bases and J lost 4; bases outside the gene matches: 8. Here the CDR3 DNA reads TGTGCCAGCAGCGCCGGGACTAGCGGGAGAGGGGCAGATACGCAGTATTTT. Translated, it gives CASSAGTSGRGADTQYF.

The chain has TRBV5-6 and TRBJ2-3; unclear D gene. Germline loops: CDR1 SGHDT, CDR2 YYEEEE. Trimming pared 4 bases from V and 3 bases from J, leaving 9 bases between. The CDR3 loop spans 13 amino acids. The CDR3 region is CASSLTRTDTQYF. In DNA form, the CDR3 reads TGTGCCAGCAGCCTCACAAGGACAGATACGCAGTATTTT. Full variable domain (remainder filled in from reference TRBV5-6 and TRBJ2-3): DAGVTQSPTHLIKTRGQQVTLRCSPKSGHDTVSWYQQALGQGPQFIFQYYEEEERQRGNFPDRFSGHQFPNYSSELNVNALLLGDSALYLCASSLTRTDTQYFGPGTRLTVL.